This T cell receptor (beta chain) appears in the sequencing data of a study of shared clonotypes between healthy human individuals. Looking at the study overall: A few men and a couple of women, aged 18 to 49, were donors.

A note on this clone: The target antigen is unknown.

Naive CD8 cells were CD45RO-negative, positively selected for CCR7, excluding terminally differentiated effector memory CD45RA+ cells. This CDR3 is built from 17 residues. The germline V gene encodes CDR1 MNHEY and CDR2 SMNVEV (reference sequence). The V and J ends lost 6 bases and 4 bases, in that order; junction bases with no gene match: 15. Here immunoSEQ multiplex PCR was the method, and the copy in TCRdb shows in-frame clones only, minus some. Altogether some 740,000 clones are present, almost 95% being singletons, with the ten largest covering around 24%. Study findings and constraints: Compared with memory subsets, naive subsets generally had larger estimated richness.

The clonotype originates from a man aged 25 to 40 in good health. The rearrangement uses TRBV27 and TRBJ2-3; 8 bases align to TRBD2. The sample taken for sequencing was naive CD8+ T cells sorted from blood. CDR3 DNA: TGTGCCAGCAGCTTTGGAGTCCCGGGACTAGTGGCAGATACGCAGTATTTT. Amino acid sequence: CASSFGVPGLVADTQYF.